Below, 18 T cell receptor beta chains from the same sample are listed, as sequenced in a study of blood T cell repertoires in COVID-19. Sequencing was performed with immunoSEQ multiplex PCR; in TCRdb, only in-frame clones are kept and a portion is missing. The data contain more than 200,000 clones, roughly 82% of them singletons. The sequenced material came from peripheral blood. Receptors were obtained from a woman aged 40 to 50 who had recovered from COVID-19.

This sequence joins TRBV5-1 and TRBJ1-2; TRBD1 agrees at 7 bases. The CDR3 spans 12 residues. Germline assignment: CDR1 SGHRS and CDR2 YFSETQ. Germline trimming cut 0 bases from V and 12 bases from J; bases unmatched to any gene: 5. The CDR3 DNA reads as TGCGCCAGCAGCTTGGGACAGGGTGTCCACACCTTC. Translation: CASSLGQGVHTF.

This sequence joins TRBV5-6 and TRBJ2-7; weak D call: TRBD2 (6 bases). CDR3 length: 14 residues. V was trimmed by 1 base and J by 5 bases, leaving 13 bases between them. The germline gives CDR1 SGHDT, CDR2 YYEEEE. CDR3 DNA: TGTGCCAGCAGCTTGTATGCGGGGATCAACGAGCAGTACTTC. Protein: CASSLYAGINEQYF.

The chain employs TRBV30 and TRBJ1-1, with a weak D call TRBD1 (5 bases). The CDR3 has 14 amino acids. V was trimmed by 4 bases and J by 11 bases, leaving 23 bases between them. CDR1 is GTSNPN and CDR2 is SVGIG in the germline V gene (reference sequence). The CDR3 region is CAWKGKTGAMVAFF. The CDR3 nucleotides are TGTGCCTGGAAGGGTAAAACAGGAGCGATGGTGGCTTTCTTT.

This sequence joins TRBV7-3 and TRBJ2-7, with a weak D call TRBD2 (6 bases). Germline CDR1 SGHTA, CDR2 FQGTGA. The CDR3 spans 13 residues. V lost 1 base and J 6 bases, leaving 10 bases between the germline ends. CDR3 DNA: TGTGCCAGCAGCTTAAGGCCGCGGGGCGAGCAGTACTTC. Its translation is CASSLRPRGEQYF.

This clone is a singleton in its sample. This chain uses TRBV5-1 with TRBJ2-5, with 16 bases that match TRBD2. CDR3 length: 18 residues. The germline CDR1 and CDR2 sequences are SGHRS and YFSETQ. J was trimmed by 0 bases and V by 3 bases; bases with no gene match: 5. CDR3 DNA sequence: TGCGCCAGCAGCTCGGGACTAGCGGGGGGGCTGTACCAAGAGACCCAGTACTTC. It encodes CASSSGLAGGLYQETQYF. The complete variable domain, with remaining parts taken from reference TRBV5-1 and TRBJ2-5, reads KAGVTQTPRYLIKTRGQQVTLSCSPISGHRSVSWYQQTPGQGLQFLFEYFSETQRNKGNFPGRFSGRQFSNSRSEMNVSTLELGDSALYLCASSSGLAGGLYQETQYFGPGTRLLVL.

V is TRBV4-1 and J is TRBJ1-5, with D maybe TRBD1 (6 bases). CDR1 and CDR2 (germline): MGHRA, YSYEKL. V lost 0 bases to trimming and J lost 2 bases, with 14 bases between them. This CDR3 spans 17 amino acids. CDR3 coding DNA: TGCGCCAGCAGCCAAGACCCCCCGGGACAACGCAATCAGCCCCAGCATTTT. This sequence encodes CASSQDPPGQRNQPQHF.

Here the CDR3 reads CASSQDVSSGNTIYF. The CDR3 DNA follows: TGTGCCAGCAGCCAAGACGTCAGCTCTGGAAACACCATATATTTT. The V gene is TRBV3-1 (or the pseudogene TRBV3-2), the J gene TRBJ1-3; D unclear. The CDR3 spans 15 residues. Trimming cost V 0 bases and J 0 bases, with 6 bases left between them. Per the germline V gene, CDR1 is LGHDT and CDR2 is YNNKEL (reference sequence).

CDR3 nucleotides: TGTGCCAGCAGCCTAACCGGCCTAGTCAACGGGGAGCTGTTTTTT. Amino acids: CASSLTGLVNGELFF. V is TRBV3-1 (or the pseudogene TRBV3-2) and J is TRBJ2-2; no clear D. V lost 4 bases, J lost 7 bases, and 16 bases lay in between. This CDR3 contains 15 residues. Germline lookup yields CDR1 LGHDT and CDR2 YNNKEL (reference sequence).

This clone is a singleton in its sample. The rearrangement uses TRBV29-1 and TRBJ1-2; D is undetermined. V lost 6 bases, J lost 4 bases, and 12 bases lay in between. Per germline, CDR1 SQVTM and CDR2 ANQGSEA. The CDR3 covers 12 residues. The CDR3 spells CSVVQVAYGYTF. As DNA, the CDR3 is TGCAGCGTCGTTCAAGTAGCCTATGGCTACACCTTC.

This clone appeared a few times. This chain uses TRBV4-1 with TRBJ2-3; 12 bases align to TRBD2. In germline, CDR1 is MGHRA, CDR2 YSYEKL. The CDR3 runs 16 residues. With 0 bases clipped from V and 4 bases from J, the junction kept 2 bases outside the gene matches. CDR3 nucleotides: TGCGCCAGCAGCCAAGATCCTAGCGGGGGGGCAGATACGCAGTATTTT. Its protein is CASSQDPSGGADTQYF.

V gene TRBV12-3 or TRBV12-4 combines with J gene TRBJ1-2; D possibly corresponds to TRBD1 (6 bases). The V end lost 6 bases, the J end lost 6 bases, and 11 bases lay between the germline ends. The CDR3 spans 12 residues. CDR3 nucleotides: TGTGCCAGCAGCTCGAACAGGGATGGCTACACCTTC. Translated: CASSSNRDGYTF.

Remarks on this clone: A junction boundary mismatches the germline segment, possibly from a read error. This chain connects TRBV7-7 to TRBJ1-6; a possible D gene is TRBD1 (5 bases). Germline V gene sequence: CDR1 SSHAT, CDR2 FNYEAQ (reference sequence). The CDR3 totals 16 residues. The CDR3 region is CASSSLDSSYNSPLHF. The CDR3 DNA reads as TGTGCTAGCAGCTCCCTAGACAGCTCCTATAATTCACCCCTCCACTTT.

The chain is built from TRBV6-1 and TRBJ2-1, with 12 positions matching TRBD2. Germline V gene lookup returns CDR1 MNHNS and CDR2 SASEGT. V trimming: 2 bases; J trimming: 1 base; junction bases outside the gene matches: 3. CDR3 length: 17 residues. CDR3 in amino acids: CASSELAGGGSYNEQFF. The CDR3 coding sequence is TGTGCCAGCAGTGAACTAGCGGGGGGGGGTTCCTACAATGAGCAGTTCTTC.

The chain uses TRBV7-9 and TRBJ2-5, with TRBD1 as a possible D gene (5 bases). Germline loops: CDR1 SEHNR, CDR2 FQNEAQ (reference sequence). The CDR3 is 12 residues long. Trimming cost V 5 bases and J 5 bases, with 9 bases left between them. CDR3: CASSGRAETQYF. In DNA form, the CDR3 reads TGTGCCAGCAGCGGCAGGGCGGAGACCCAGTACTTC.

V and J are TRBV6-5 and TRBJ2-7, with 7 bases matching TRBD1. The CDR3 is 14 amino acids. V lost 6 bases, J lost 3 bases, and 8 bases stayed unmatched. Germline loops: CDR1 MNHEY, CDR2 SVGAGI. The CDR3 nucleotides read TGTGCCAGCAGATCCGGGACAGAGAGCTACGAGCAGTACTTC. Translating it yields CASRSGTESYEQYF.

The CDR3 DNA reads as TGTGCCAGCAGCTCCACCGGTGGGCAGGGAAAGGCTTTCTTT. Translation: CASSSTGGQGKAFF. J is TRBJ1-1 and V is TRBV7-2, with D perhaps TRBD1 (5 bases). Per the germline V gene, CDR1 is SGHTA and CDR2 is FQGNSA. V lost 4 bases and J lost 11, with 20 bases in between. The CDR3 is made up of 14 amino acids.

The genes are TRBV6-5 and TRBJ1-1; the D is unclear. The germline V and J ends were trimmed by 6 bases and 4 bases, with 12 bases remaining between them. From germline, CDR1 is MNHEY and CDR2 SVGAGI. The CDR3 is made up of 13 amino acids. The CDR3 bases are TGTGCCAGCAGCCTCCAGTCGGGCACTGAAGCTTTCTTT. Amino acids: CASSLQSGTEAFF.

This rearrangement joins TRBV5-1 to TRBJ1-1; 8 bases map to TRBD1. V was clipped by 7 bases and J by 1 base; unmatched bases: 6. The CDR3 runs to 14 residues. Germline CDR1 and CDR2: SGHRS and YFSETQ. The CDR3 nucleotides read TGCGCCAGCCTGACCGGGACAGGGAACACTGAAGCTTTCTTT. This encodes CASLTGTGNTEAFF. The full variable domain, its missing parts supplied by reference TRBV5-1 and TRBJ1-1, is KAGVTQTPRYLIKTRGQQVTLSCSPISGHRSVSWYQQTPGQGLQFLFEYFSETQRNKGNFPGRFSGRQFSNSRSEMNVSTLELGDSALYLCASLTGTGNTEAFFGQGTRLTVV.